One and the same sample provided the 18 T cell receptor beta chains below, sequenced in a study of glioma-infiltrating T cells after dendritic cell vaccination. Sequencing used immunoSEQ multiplex PCR; TCRdb keeps in-frame clones, though not all of them. The sample comprises approximately 99,000 clones, 65% to 85% of which are singletons, and roughly 5.5% rests with the top ten. The time point is: after dendritic cell vaccination, including at tumor progression/relapse. This sample comprised blood, obtained after dendritic cell vaccination. These receptors were collected from a human donor with glioblastoma.

This rearrangement joins TRBV5-6 to TRBJ1-6; D may be TRBD1 (5 bases). The CDR3 is 19 amino acids. Germline assignment: CDR1 SGHDT and CDR2 YYEEEE. Trimming took off 0 bases at V and 2 bases at J, with 18 bases between the two ends. CDR3 region: CASSLVPGFSTAYNSPLHF. The CDR3 coding sequence is TGTGCCAGCAGCTTGGTTCCAGGGTTCTCAACGGCCTATAATTCACCCCTCCACTTT.

V gene TRBV2 combines with J gene TRBJ1-5, with TRBD1 matching over 7 bases. Trimming at V came to 10 bases and at J to 5 bases, leaving 20 bases not matched to a gene. Looked up from germline, CDR1 is SNHLY and CDR2 is FYNNEI. The CDR3 totals 17 residues. The CDR3 region is CATTSVQGPNLYQPQHF. For the CDR3, the DNA is TGTGCCACCACTTCGGTACAGGGGCCAAACCTCTATCAGCCCCAGCATTTT. Together with reference TRBV2 and TRBJ1-5, the CDR3 gives the full variable domain: EPEVTQTPSHQVTQMGQEVILRCVPISNHLYFYWYRQILGQKVEFLVSFYNNEISEKSEIFDDQFSVERPDGSNFTLKIRSTKLEDSAMYFCATTSVQGPNLYQPQHFGDGTRLSIL.

The chain links TRBV6-5 to TRBJ2-5, with D possibly TRBD2 on 5 matching bases. Germline lookup yields CDR1 MNHEY and CDR2 SVGAGI. The CDR3 is made up of 15 amino acids. The germline V and J ends were trimmed by 7 bases and 5 bases, with 20 bases remaining between them. The CDR3 region has the DNA TGTGCCAGCACGACGCGGGCGGGCGCCGGGGAGACCCAGTACTTC. It specifies CASTTRAGAGETQYF.

The rearrangement uses TRBV27 and TRBJ2-7; the D gene is possibly TRBD1 (5 bases). CDR3 length: 13 amino acids. Looked up from germline, CDR1 is MNHEY and CDR2 is SMNVEV (reference sequence). The V end was cut by 3 bases, the J end by 5 bases, with 11 bases between. The CDR3 coding sequence is TGTGCCAGCAGTTTTCAGGGATTCAACGAGCAGTACTTC. Translating gives CASSFQGFNEQYF.

This rearrangement joins TRBV19 to TRBJ1-6; 8 nucleotides line up with TRBD1. Trimming took 4 bases from V and 2 from J; bases not matched to a gene: 4. Germline values: CDR1 LNHDA, CDR2 SQIVND (reference sequence). This CDR3 has 16 residues. CDR3 sequence (DNA): TGTGCCAGTAGTAAGCTGGGACAGGCCTATAATTCACCCCTCCACTTT. The encoded protein is CASSKLGQAYNSPLHF.

The chain links TRBV5-1 to TRBJ1-3; no definite D call. Trimming took 5 bases from V and 0 from J, leaving 6 bases between them. This CDR3 contains 13 residues. In germline, CDR1 is SGHRS, CDR2 YFSETQ. Written as DNA, the CDR3 is TGCGCCAGCAGAGGAGGCTCTGGAAACACCATATATTTT. It is translated as CASRGGSGNTIYF.

The chain uses TRBV29-1 and TRBJ2-1; TRBD2 might be the D (6 bases). V gave up 3 bases and J gave up 4 bases, with 16 bases separating them. This CDR3 region has 15 residues. Germline loops: CDR1 SQVTM, CDR2 ANQGSEA. The CDR3 bases are TGCAGCGTTGACCTTCGGGGGAGTTGGTACAATGAGCAGTTCTTC. Translating gives CSVDLRGSWYNEQFF.

The V gene is TRBV4-1, the J gene TRBJ1-1; D remains unclear. CDR3 length equals 14 residues. V was clipped by 2 bases and J by 7 bases, with 14 bases between them. Per the germline V gene, CDR1 is MGHRA and CDR2 is YSYEKL. This chain's CDR3 is CASSQLSGSSEAFF. CDR3 bases: TGCGCCAGCAGCCAACTTTCGGGTTCCAGTGAAGCTTTCTTT.

V is TRBV9 and J is TRBJ2-7; 7 bases match TRBD2. The germline V gene encodes CDR1 SGDLS and CDR2 YYNGEE. This CDR3 spans 15 amino acids. J was trimmed by 5 bases and V by 0 bases; bases with no gene match: 8. The DNA of the CDR3 is TGTGCCAGCAGCGTAGACGGCGGGAGAGATCACGAGCAGTACTTC. This translates into CASSVDGGRDHEQYF.

In its sample, this clone was seen a few times. The chain couples TRBV27 to TRBJ2-2; 10 bases are shared with TRBD2. The germline V gene has CDR1 MNHEY and CDR2 SMNVEV (reference sequence). The CDR3 runs to 15 residues. V was pared by 2 bases and J by 8 bases, with 5 bases of the junction left unmatched. The DNA for the CDR3 is TGTGCCAGCAGTTTAAAAAGCGGGAGGGCGGGGGAGCTGTTTTTT. This codes for CASSLKSGRAGELFF.

For this clone: The sample contains more than one DNA sequence encoding this CDR3. This chain connects TRBV6-1 to TRBJ2-7, with 7 bases identical to TRBD2. This CDR3 contains 15 residues. The V and J ends lost 7 bases and 7 bases, in that order; junction bases with no gene match: 16. Germline lookup yields CDR1 MNHNS and CDR2 SASEGT. The CDR3 spells CASKGLLPNGNEQYF. As DNA, the CDR3 is TGTGCCAGCAAGGGACTACTTCCTAACGGTAATGAGCAGTACTTC.

This clone was detected only a few times. The chain recombines TRBV5-1 with TRBJ2-2; D is possibly TRBD1 (6 bases). Germline-derived CDR1 and CDR2 are SGHRS and YFSETQ. V lost 4 bases and J 7 bases, leaving 11 bases between the germline ends. This CDR3 is 13 amino acids long. DNA of the CDR3: TGCGCCAGCAGCCCGCTACAGGGCGGGGAGCTGTTTTTT. It encodes CASSPLQGGELFF. Variable domain in full (rest from reference TRBV5-1 and TRBJ2-2): KAGVTQTPRYLIKTRGQQVTLSCSPISGHRSVSWYQQTPGQGLQFLFEYFSETQRNKGNFPGRFSGRQFSNSRSEMNVSTLELGDSALYLCASSPLQGGELFFGEGSRLTVL.

A word on this clone: One end of the junction is discordant with germline, which a read error may explain. The chain carries TRBV5-1 and TRBJ2-7; 10 positions match TRBD2. The CDR3 extends over 15 amino acids. Germline V gene lookup returns CDR1 SGHRS and CDR2 YFSETQ. The CDR3 loop reads CASSLGTSGSYGQYF. The CDR3 DNA reads as TGCGCCAGCAGCTTGGGGACTAGCGGCTCCTACGGGCAGTACTTC.

This clone was found a few times. V usage is TRBV10-3 and J usage is TRBJ1-2; 8 nucleotides agree with TRBD1. Germline V gives CDR1 ENHRY, CDR2 SYGVKD. This CDR3 has 15 amino acids. V shed 4 bases and J 1 base; nucleotides not matched to a gene: 5. Written as DNA, the CDR3 is TGTGCCATCAGTGCCCCCGGACAGGGTAACTATGGCTACACCTTC. This codes for CAISAPGQGNYGYTF.

The V and J genes are TRBV7-2 and TRBJ2-5; possible D gene TRBD2, 8 bases. This CDR3 region has 16 residues. V was shortened by 1 base and J by 10 bases, with 22 bases between the two germline ends. Germline CDR1 is SGHTA and CDR2 is FQGNSA. The CDR3 DNA reads as TGTGCCAGCAGCTTAGGCTCCGGGGGGGCACAGGGGAGCCAGTACTTC. It is translated as CASSLGSGGAQGSQYF. The entire variable domain, with the rest obtained from reference TRBV7-2 and TRBJ2-5, is as follows: GAGVSQSPSNKVTEKGKDVELRCDPISGHTALYWYRQSLGQGLEFLIYFQGNSAPDKSGLPSDRFSAERTGGSVSTLTIQRTQQEDSAVYLCASSLGSGGAQGSQYFGPGTRLLVL.

This clone was observed a handful of times. V gene TRBV5-1 combines with J gene TRBJ2-2, with D hard to call. V lost 0 bases to trimming and J lost 7 bases, with 13 bases between them. There are 15 residues in the CDR3. CDR1 is SGHRS and CDR2 is YFSETQ in the germline V gene. As DNA, the CDR3 is TGCGCCAGCAGCTTGGGACCCTCTCGCGGCGGGGAGCTGTTTTTT. It encodes CASSLGPSRGGELFF.

The V gene is TRBV7-9, the J gene TRBJ1-3, with a tentative D call TRBD1 (5 bases). This CDR3 region has 16 residues. V was shortened by 5 bases and J by 0 bases, with 14 bases between the two germline ends. Germline assignment: CDR1 SEHNR and CDR2 FQNEAQ (reference sequence). The CDR3 spells CASSERQQNSGNTIYF. The CDR3 DNA reads as TGTGCCAGCAGCGAACGACAGCAGAACTCTGGAAACACCATATATTTT.

This clone has only one observation. Other DNA sequences in the same sample also yield this CDR3. The chain has TRBV28 and TRBJ2-7, with 10 bases matching TRBD1. The CDR3 spans 13 residues. The ends lost 3 bases at V and 4 bases at J; junction bases unmatched: 0. Germline V CDR1 and CDR2: MDHEN, SYDVKM. CDR3 residues: CASSLGQGYEQYF. In DNA, the CDR3 is TGTGCCAGCAGTTTGGGACAGGGGTACGAGCAGTACTTC.